This entry features one T cell receptor (beta chain) sequence. Its specificity is not known. The time point denotes: week 23, last vaccination. Vaccination comprised doses that each held 300 ug of mutant IDH1 20-mer peptide, plus topical imiquimod. Donors harbored newly found WHO grade 3 or 4 IDH1-mutant, ATRX-lost astrocytomas. The data were obtained in a study of a mutant IDH1 vaccine in newly diagnosed glioma. Looking at the study overall: Patients received vaccination from 4-6 weeks after radiotherapy alone, or with temozolomide cycles. The treated group averaged about 39 years old and was around 62% male, roughly 38% female. Findings and caveats of the study: Among top peripheral T cell clonotypes, changes seemed unrelated to pseudoprogression.

The protocol was immunoSEQ multiplex PCR, while the TCRdb copy is restricted to in-frame clones and leaves out a portion. This table holds about 53,000 clones, roughly three quarters found once. The sequencing here drew on PBMCs, taken from a glioma patient whose treatment included an IDH1 peptide vaccine. The source of this sequence is a woman between 35 and 50 years old with glioma. Some clones in this sample may be carry-over from other donors' samples.

The CDR3 region is CASNDRETQYF. The CDR3 nucleotides are TGCGCCAGCAACGACAGGGAAACGCAGTATTTT. V is TRBV5-1 and J is TRBJ2-3; 7 bases line up with TRBD1. There are 11 residues in the CDR3. Trimming removed 6 bases from V and 9 bases from J; junction bases left unmatched: 4. Looked up from germline, CDR1 is SGHRS and CDR2 is YFSETQ.